Listed here is a single T cell receptor (beta chain). The target antigen is unknown. These data belong to a study of immune evolution from preneoplasia to lung adenocarcinoma. With 1 base removed from V and 5 bases from J, the gap between germline ends came to 6 bases. Germline values: CDR1 SGHVS, CDR2 FNYEAQ. This CDR3 is 12 amino acids long. Patient tissue came from resections in Japan or China, 2014–2017. Histologic diagnosis was independently verified by two lung pathologists. Study-level findings and limits: Normal lung had highest clonality; later lesions appeared denser, more diverse. Normal lung had the highest top T cell clone frequencies.

Only in-frame clones appear in the TCRdb table, and some are missing; sequencing was by immunoSEQ multiplex PCR. The top ten hold about an eighth of the sample, which has about 4,600 clones, 84% seen once. The sequence was obtained from a person between 50 and 70 years old with lung adenocarcinoma. Input material: FFPE normal lung tissue adjacent to the tumor. The chain has TRBV7-6 and TRBJ2-7; no firm D call. This CDR3 is CASSLEGNEQYF. The CDR3 DNA follows: TGTGCCAGCAGCTTAGAAGGGAACGAGCAGTACTTC. Using reference TRBV7-6 and TRBJ2-7 for the parts outside the CDR3, the full variable domain is GAGVSQSPRYKVTKRGQDVALRCDPISGHVSLYWYRQALGQGPEFLTYFNYEAQQDKSGLPNDRFSAERPEGSISTLTIQRTEQRDSAMYRCASSLEGNEQYFGPGTRLTVT.